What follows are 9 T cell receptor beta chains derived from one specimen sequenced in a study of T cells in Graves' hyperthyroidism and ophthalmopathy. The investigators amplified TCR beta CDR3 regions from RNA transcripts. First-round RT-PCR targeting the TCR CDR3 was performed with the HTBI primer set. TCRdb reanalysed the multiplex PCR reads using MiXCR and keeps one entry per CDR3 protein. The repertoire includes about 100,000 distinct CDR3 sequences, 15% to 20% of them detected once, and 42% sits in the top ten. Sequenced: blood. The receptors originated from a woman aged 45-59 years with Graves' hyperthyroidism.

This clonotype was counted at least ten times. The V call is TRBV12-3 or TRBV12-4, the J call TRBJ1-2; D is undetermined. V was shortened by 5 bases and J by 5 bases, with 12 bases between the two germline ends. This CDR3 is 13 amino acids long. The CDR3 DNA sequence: TGTGCCAGCAGTCTTCAAACGGGGTATGGCTACACCTTC. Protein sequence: CASSLQTGYGYTF.

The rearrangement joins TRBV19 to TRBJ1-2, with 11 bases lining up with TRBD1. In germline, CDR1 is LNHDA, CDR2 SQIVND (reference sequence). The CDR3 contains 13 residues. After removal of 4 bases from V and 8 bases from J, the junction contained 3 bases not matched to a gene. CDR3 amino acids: CASSTDRGRGYTF. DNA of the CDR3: TGTGCCAGTAGTACGGACAGGGGGCGCGGCTACACCTTC. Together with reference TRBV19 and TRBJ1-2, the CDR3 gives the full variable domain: DGGITQSPKYLFRKEGQNVTLSCEQNLNHDAMYWYRQDPGQGLRLIYYSQIVNDFQKGDIAEGYSVSREKKESFPLTVTSAQKNPTAFYLCASSTDRGRGYTFGSGTRLTVV.

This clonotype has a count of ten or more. For the CDR3, the DNA is TGTGCCAGCAGCTTAAGTAATGGGTTCGGATCGGACTACAATGAGCAGTTCTTC. This sequence encodes CASSLSNGFGSDYNEQFF. This chain connects TRBV7-9 to TRBJ2-1, with no clear D. V was clipped by 2 bases and J by 3 bases, with 20 bases between them. The CDR3 has 18 residues. The V gene's germline CDR1 is SEHNR and CDR2 FQNEAQ (reference sequence). The complete variable domain, with remaining parts taken from reference TRBV7-9 and TRBJ2-1, reads DTGVSQNPRHKITKRGQNVTFRCDPISEHNRLYWYRQTLGQGPEFLTYFQNEAQLEKSRLLSDRFSAERPKGSFSTLEIQRTEQGDSAMYLCASSLSNGFGSDYNEQFFGPGTRLTVL.

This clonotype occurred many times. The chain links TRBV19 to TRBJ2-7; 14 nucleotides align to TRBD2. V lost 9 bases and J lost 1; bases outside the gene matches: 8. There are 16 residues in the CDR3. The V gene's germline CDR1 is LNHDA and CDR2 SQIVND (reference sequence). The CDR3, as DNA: TGTGCCAGCCGACTAGCGGGAGGGCCAGGTTCCTACGAGCAGTACTTC. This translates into CASRLAGGPGSYEQYF.

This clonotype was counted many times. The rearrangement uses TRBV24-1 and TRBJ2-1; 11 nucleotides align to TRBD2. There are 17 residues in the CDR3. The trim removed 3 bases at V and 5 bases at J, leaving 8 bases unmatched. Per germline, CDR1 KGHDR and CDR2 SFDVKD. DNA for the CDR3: TGTGCCACCAGTGATCCTGTAGCGGGAGGGCCTAACAATGAGCAGTTCTTC. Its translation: CATSDPVAGGPNNEQFF.

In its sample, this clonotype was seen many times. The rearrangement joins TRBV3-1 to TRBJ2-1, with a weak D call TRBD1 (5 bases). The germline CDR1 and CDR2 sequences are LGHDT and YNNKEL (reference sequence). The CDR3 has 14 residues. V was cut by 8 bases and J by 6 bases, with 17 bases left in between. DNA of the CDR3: TGTGCCAGCCGAAAAAGGGGCGGCTCCAATGAGCAGTTCTTC. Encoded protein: CASRKRGGSNEQFF.

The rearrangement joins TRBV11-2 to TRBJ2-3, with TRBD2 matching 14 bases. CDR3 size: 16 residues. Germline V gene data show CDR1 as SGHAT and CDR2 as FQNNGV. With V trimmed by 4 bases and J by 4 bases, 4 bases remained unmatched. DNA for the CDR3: TGTGCCAGCAGCTCGGGACTAGCGGGAGTACCAGATACGCAGTATTTT. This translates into CASSSGLAGVPDTQYF.

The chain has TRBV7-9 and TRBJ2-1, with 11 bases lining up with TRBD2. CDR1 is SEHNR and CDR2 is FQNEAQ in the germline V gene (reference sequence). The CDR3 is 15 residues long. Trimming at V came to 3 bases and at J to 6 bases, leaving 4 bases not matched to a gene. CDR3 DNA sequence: TGTGCCAGCAGCTTTCCGGGACTAGCGGTCAATGAGCAGTTCTTC. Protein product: CASSFPGLAVNEQFF. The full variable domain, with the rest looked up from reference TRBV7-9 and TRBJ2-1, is DTGVSQNPRHKITKRGQNVTFRCDPISEHNRLYWYRQTLGQGPEFLTYFQNEAQLEKSRLLSDRFSAERPKGSFSTLEIQRTEQGDSAMYLCASSFPGLAVNEQFFGPGTRLTVL.

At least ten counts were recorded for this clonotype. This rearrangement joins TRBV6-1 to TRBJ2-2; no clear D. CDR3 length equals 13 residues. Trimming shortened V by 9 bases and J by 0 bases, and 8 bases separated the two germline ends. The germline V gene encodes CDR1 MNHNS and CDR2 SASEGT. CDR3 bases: TGTGCCAGTGATATAGCGAACACCGGGGAGCTGTTTTTT. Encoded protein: CASDIANTGELFF.